This paragraph reports one TCR beta chain. Its specificity is unknown. Specified time point: baseline pretreatment blood. Noted treatment: 15 Gy SBRT to primary tumor, nephrectomy 4 weeks later. Serial blood draws occurred at baseline and 2 and 4 weeks post-SBRT. The data stem from a study of radiation and T cells in renal cell carcinoma. Study-wide background: Nephrectomy followed 15 Gy stereotactic body radiation by 4 weeks. Whole-study findings and limits: In blood, top tumor clones expanded by 2 weeks, shrinking by 4.

This CDR3 spans 13 amino acids. Deletions cut 5 bases from V and 3 bases from J, with 11 bases between. CDR1 LGHNA and CDR2 YNFKEQ come from the germline V gene. Sequencing used immunoSEQ multiplex PCR; TCRdb keeps in-frame clones, though not all of them. In the table there are about 150,000 clones, roughly 88% of which are singletons. The clonotype originates from a woman aged 50 to 65 with renal cell carcinoma. This specimen was blood, taken from a patient whose treatment included radiotherapy and nephrectomy. The chain employs TRBV4-2 and TRBJ2-7; weak D call: TRBD2 (5 bases). The CDR3 coding sequence is TGTGCCAGCAGCGAGGTCGGAGGCTACGAGCAGTACTTC. Amino acid sequence: CASSEVGGYEQYF.